These 19 T cell receptor beta chains were all obtained from the same sample, sequenced in a study of TIL therapy for anti-PD-1-resistant metastatic lung cancer. Indicated time point: pre-treatment sample, taken before nivolumab and TIL therapy. This was the immunoSEQ v3 assay. The data were produced by immunoSEQ multiplex PCR, yet TCRdb's version contains in-frame clones alone and is incomplete. This sample has roughly 57,000 clones, with more than 80% found just once. The sequences come from blood, collected at baseline. These TCRs come from a person aged 25 to 85 with non-small cell lung cancer.

This clone was detected a few times. The CDR3 DNA sequence: TGTGCCAGCAGCTGGGTAGGGGAGGAGGGGGAGCTGTTTTTT. Protein product: CASSWVGEEGELFF. V is TRBV5-4 and J is TRBJ2-2, with a tentative D call TRBD2 (6 bases). V dropped 3 bases and J dropped 8 bases, with 14 bases sitting between them. The CDR3 length is 14 residues. Germline V lookup: CDR1 SGHNT, CDR2 YYREEE (reference sequence).

V and J are TRBV28 and TRBJ1-3; D is ambiguous. This CDR3 spans 11 amino acids. Germline assignment: CDR1 MDHEN and CDR2 SYDVKM. The V end lost 4 bases, the J end lost 12 bases, and 10 bases lay between the germline ends. CDR3 sequence (DNA): TGTGCCAGCAGTTCCCCCTGGGGCATATATTTT. It yields the protein CASSSPWGIYF.

The chain carries TRBV15 and TRBJ2-2; 8 nucleotides agree with TRBD1. This CDR3 has 15 residues. J lost 8 bases, V lost 5 bases, and 10 bases had no gene match. Germline-derived CDR1 and CDR2 are LNHNV and YYDKDF (reference sequence). The CDR3 spells CATSGWTGYTGELFF. The CDR3 DNA is TGTGCCACCAGCGGCTGGACAGGGTATACGGGGGAGCTGTTTTTT.

This chain uses TRBV4-3 with TRBJ1-1; no clear D. V lost 0 bases, J lost 2 bases, and 10 bases lay in between. The CDR3 runs to 15 residues. Germline V gene lookup returns CDR1 LGHNA and CDR2 YSLEER. Here the CDR3 DNA reads TGCGCCAGCAGCCAAGAATGGGTCAAAAACACTGAAGCTTTCTTT. Translated, it gives CASSQEWVKNTEAFF.

Details on this clone: The germline gene is not matched at one end of the junction; a read error may be the cause. This chain connects TRBV4-1 to TRBJ2-5; TRBD2 matches 9 bases. The CDR3 length is 15 residues. CDR1 is MGHRA and CDR2 is YSYEKL in the germline V gene. The CDR3 DNA sequence: TGCGCCAGCAGCCCCCGCGGGGGGGAGCAAGGGACCCAGTACTTC. This translates into CASSPRGGEQGTQYF.

The J gene is TRBJ1-1, the V gene TRBV28; D gene uncertain. Trimming stripped 5 bases from V and 2 bases from J, with 9 bases between. The CDR3 has 13 residues. The germline gives CDR1 MDHEN, CDR2 SYDVKM. DNA for the CDR3: TGTGCCAGCAGTCAACAGCTAAACACTGAAGCTTTCTTT. Encoded protein: CASSQQLNTEAFF.

The rearrangement uses TRBV20-1 and TRBJ1-2; D gene unclear. V was clipped by 6 bases and J by 2 bases, with 4 bases between them. The germline V gene has CDR1 DFQATT and CDR2 SNEGSKA (reference sequence). The CDR3 is made up of 10 amino acids. The CDR3 protein is CSAGNYGYTF. CDR3 bases: TGCAGTGCAGGGAACTATGGCTACACCTTC.

This clone was seen a few times. J is TRBJ2-3 and V is TRBV7-2; tentative D call: TRBD1 (6 bases). The CDR3 is 14 amino acids. CDR1 is SGHTA and CDR2 is FQGNSA in the germline V gene. Trimming took off 7 bases at V and 3 bases at J, with 14 bases between the two ends. Here the CDR3 DNA reads TGTGCCAGCACCCCCAATACAGGGACAGATACGCAGTATTTT. Translated, it gives CASTPNTGTDTQYF. Full variable domain (rest looked up from reference TRBV7-2 and TRBJ2-3): GAGVSQSPSNKVTEKGKDVELRCDPISGHTALYWYRQSLGQGLEFLIYFQGNSAPDKSGLPSDRFSAERTGGSVSTLTIQRTQQEDSAVYLCASTPNTGTDTQYFGPGTRLTVL.

This chain joins TRBV6-6 and TRBJ2-3; a possible D gene is TRBD2 (5 bases). Germline values: CDR1 MNHNY, CDR2 SVGAGI (reference sequence). Trimming cost V 6 bases and J 0 bases, with 13 bases left between them. The CDR3 is made up of 15 amino acids. The CDR3 sequence: CASRERDFSTDTQYF. The CDR3 DNA follows: TGTGCCAGCAGGGAGAGGGATTTTAGCACAGATACGCAGTATTTT.

The chain is built from TRBV7-3 and TRBJ2-3; 7 nucleotides align to TRBD1. Germline lookup yields CDR1 SGHTA and CDR2 FQGTGA. The ends lost 4 bases at V and 0 bases at J; junction bases unmatched: 4. This CDR3 spans 15 amino acids. In nucleotides, the CDR3 is TGTGCCAGCAGCTCAAGACAGGGTAGCACAGATACGCAGTATTTT. Encoded protein: CASSSRQGSTDTQYF. Together with reference TRBV7-3 and TRBJ2-3, the CDR3 gives the full variable domain: GAGVSQTPSNKVTEKGKYVELRCDPISGHTALYWYRQSLGQGPEFLIYFQGTGAADDSGLPNDRFFAVRPEGSVSTLKIQRTERGDSAVYLCASSSRQGSTDTQYFGPGTRLTVL.

The chain employs TRBV7-2 and TRBJ2-7; D is unclear. The germline CDR1 and CDR2 sequences are SGHTA and FQGNSA. The CDR3 totals 12 residues. V was shortened by 5 bases and J by 2 bases, with 7 bases between the two germline ends. CDR3 sequence reads: CASSPDTYEQYF. In DNA form, the CDR3 reads TGTGCCAGCAGCCCCGATACCTACGAGCAGTACTTC.

The V gene is TRBV7-9, the J gene TRBJ2-7; 11 nucleotides line up with TRBD1. CDR1 SEHNR and CDR2 FQNEAQ come from the germline V gene (reference sequence). Trimming at V came to 4 bases and at J to 3 bases, leaving 2 bases not matched to a gene. The CDR3 runs 14 residues. In nucleotides, the CDR3 is TGTGCCAGCAGCTGGGGGACAGGGGGCTACGAGCAGTACTTC. This codes for CASSWGTGGYEQYF.

V is TRBV6-5 and J is TRBJ2-3; D unresolved. The CDR3 spans 13 residues. The V gene lost 4 bases and the J gene lost 5 bases, with 10 bases spanning the gap. CDR1 and CDR2 (germline): MNHEY, SVGAGI. The CDR3 here is CASSSPWVDTQYF. The DNA for the CDR3 is TGTGCCAGCAGTTCCCCGTGGGTAGATACGCAGTATTTT.

The CDR3: CATRRDTEAFF. CDR3 bases: TGTGCCACCAGGAGGGACACTGAAGCTTTCTTT. The genes are TRBV24-1 and TRBJ1-1, with no clear D. The CDR3 is 11 residues long. From germline, CDR1 is KGHDR and CDR2 SFDVKD. V lost 7 bases and J lost 3, with 5 bases in between.

The chain couples TRBV9 to TRBJ1-4; 8 bases are shared with TRBD1. Trimming removed 3 bases from V and 7 bases from J; junction bases left unmatched: 8. The CDR3 is 15 amino acids. The germline CDR1 and CDR2 sequences are SGDLS and YYNGEE. This chain's CDR3 is CASSATGTGGEKLFF. The DNA of the CDR3 is TGTGCCAGCAGCGCCACCGGGACAGGTGGTGAAAAACTGTTTTTT.

This clone is medium-sized in the sample. The V call is TRBV18, the J call TRBJ2-2, with a tentative D call TRBD1 (6 bases). The CDR3 totals 15 residues. V was trimmed by 2 bases and J by 5 bases, leaving 12 bases between them. CDR1 KGHSH and CDR2 LQKENI come from the germline V gene. This CDR3 is CASSPTTGGTGELFF. DNA for the CDR3: TGTGCCAGCTCACCAACGACAGGAGGTACCGGGGAGCTGTTTTTT. The variable domain in full, completed from reference TRBV18 and TRBJ2-2, reads NAGVMQNPRHLVRRRGQEARLRCSPMKGHSHVYWYRQLPEEGLKFMVYLQKENIIDESGMPKERFSAEFPKEGPSILRIQQVVRGDSAAYFCASSPTTGGTGELFFGEGSRLTVL.

The chain employs TRBV7-3 and TRBJ1-1; D not resolved. Trimming took off 5 bases at V and 8 bases at J, with 18 bases between the two ends. Looked up from germline, CDR1 is SGHTA and CDR2 is FQGTGA. The length of the CDR3 is 14 residues. The CDR3 region has the DNA TGTGCCAGCAGCCCCTCTGTGGGGAACCCCGAAGCTTTCTTT. Protein sequence: CASSPSVGNPEAFF. The entire variable domain, with the rest obtained from reference TRBV7-3 and TRBJ1-1, is as follows: GAGVSQTPSNKVTEKGKYVELRCDPISGHTALYWYRQSLGQGPEFLIYFQGTGAADDSGLPNDRFFAVRPEGSVSTLKIQRTERGDSAVYLCASSPSVGNPEAFFGQGTRLTVV.

The rearrangement links TRBV7-2 to TRBJ1-6; 7 nucleotides match TRBD1. This CDR3 has 13 residues. Germline assignment: CDR1 SGHTA and CDR2 FQGNSA. J lost 17 bases, V lost 0 bases, and 7 bases had no gene match. For the CDR3, the DNA is TGTGCCAGCAGCTTAGCGGGGACAGCATCTATCCACTTT. Protein sequence: CASSLAGTASIHF.

The rearrangement links TRBV4-1 to TRBJ1-2; no clear D gene. V lost 3 bases, J lost 8 bases, and 19 bases lay in between. CDR1 MGHRA and CDR2 YSYEKL come from the germline V gene. CDR3 length: 15 residues. DNA for the CDR3: TGCGCCAGCAGCCAGCCATGGGTTGCCCTATGGGGCTACACCTTC. Its translation: CASSQPWVALWGYTF.